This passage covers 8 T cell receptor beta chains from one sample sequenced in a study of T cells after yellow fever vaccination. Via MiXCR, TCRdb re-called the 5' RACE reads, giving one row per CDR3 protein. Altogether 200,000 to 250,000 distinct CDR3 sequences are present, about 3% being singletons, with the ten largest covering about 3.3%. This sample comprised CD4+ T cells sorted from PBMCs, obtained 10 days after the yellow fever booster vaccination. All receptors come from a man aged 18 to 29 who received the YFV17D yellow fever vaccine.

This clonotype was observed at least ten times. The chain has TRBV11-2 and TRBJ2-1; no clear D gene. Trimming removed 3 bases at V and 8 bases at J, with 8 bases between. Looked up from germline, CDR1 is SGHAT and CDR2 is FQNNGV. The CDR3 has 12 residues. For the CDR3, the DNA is TGTGCCAGCAGCTTCAAGGGCGATGAGCAGTTCTTC. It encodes CASSFKGDEQFF.

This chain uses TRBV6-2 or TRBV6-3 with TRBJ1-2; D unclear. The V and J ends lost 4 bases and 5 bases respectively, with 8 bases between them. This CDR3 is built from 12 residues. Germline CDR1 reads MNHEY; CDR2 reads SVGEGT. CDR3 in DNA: TGTGCCAGCAGTTCAGAACCTTATGGCTACACCTTC. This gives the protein CASSSEPYGYTF.

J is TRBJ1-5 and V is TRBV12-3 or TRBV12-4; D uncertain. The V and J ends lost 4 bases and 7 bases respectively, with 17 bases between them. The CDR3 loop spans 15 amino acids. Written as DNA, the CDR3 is TGTGCCAGCAGTTATGGGCCCCCGTATGGACAGCCCCAGCATTTT. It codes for CASSYGPPYGQPQHF.

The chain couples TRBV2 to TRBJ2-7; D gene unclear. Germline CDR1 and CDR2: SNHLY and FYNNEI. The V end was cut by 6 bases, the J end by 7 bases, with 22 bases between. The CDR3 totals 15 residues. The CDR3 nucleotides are TGTGCCAGCAGCCAACTACCCGGGCGAATAACTGAGCAGTACTTC. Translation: CASSQLPGRITEQYF. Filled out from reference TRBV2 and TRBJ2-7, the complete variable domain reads EPEVTQTPSHQVTQMGQEVILRCVPISNHLYFYWYRQILGQKVEFLVSFYNNEISEKSEIFDDQFSVERPDGSNFTLKIRSTKLEDSAMYFCASSQLPGRITEQYFGPGTRLTVT.

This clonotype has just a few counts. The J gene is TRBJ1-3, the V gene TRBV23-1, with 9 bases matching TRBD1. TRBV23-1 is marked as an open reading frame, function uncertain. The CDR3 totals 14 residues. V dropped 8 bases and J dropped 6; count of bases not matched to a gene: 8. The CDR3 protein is CASGPGQGVNTIYF. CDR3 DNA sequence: TGCGCCAGCGGCCCGGGACAGGGAGTAAACACCATATATTTT.

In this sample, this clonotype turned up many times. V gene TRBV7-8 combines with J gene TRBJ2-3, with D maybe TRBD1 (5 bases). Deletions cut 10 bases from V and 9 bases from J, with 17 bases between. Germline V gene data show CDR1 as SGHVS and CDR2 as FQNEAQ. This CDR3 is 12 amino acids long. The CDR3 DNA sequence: TGTGCCACCGCCTGGCAAGGGGAAACGCAGTATTTT. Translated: CATAWQGETQYF.

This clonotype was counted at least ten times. In nucleotides, the CDR3 is TGCGCCAGCAGCTTGGCCTTGGACCCCACAGATACGCAGTATTTT. Its translation: CASSLALDPTDTQYF. The chain employs TRBV5-1 and TRBJ2-3, with D uncertain. The CDR3 sequence is 15 residues long. With 0 bases removed from V and 2 bases from J, the gap between germline ends came to 10 bases. Germline CDR1 SGHRS, CDR2 YFSETQ.

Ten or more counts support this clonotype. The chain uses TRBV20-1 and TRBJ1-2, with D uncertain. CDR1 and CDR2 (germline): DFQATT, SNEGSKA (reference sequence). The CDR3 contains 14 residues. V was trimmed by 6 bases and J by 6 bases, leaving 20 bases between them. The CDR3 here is CSAKSRGVLDGYTF. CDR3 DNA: TGCAGTGCAAAAAGTCGGGGAGTGTTGGATGGCTACACCTTC.